The 26 T cell receptor beta chains below all came from one sample that was sequenced in a study of shared clonotypes between healthy human individuals. In the naive CD8 group, cells lacked CD45RO and were positively selected for CCR7, so terminally differentiated effector memory CD45RA+ cells were left out. Profiling relied on immunoSEQ multiplex PCR, and the TCRdb table lists in-frame clones only, not all of them. The sample comprises about 2.2 million clones, about 92% of which are singletons, and more than 1.5% rests with the top ten. The sample was naive CD8+ T cells from PBMCs. The receptors come from a man between 18 and 29 years old in good health. Some clones in this sample may be carry-over from other donors' samples.

This chain joins TRBV27 and TRBJ1-5; 7 nucleotides align to TRBD1. Unmatched junction bases numbered 9, after V lost 2 bases and J lost 2 bases. Germline assignment: CDR1 MNHEY and CDR2 SMNVEV (reference sequence). The CDR3 extends over 17 amino acids. For the CDR3, the DNA is TGTGCCAGCAGTTTAAGGCAAGGGACAGCCCGCAATCAGCCCCAGCATTTT. Translating gives CASSLRQGTARNQPQHF.

The V call is TRBV27, the J call TRBJ1-1, with 7 positions matching TRBD1. Germline V gene sequence: CDR1 MNHEY, CDR2 SMNVEV (reference sequence). The CDR3 is 15 amino acids. V lost 5 bases to trimming and J lost 1 base; unmatched junction nucleotides: 7. The CDR3 spells CASSGGGWGNTEAFF. CDR3 DNA: TGTGCCAGCAGTGGAGGGGGCTGGGGGAACACTGAAGCTTTCTTT.

The rearrangement uses TRBV2 and TRBJ2-1; no definite D call. CDR1 is SNHLY and CDR2 is FYNNEI in the germline V gene. CDR3 length: 15 amino acids. Trimming took 0 bases from V and 0 from J, leaving 6 bases between them. The CDR3 spells CASSEAPSSYNEQFF. The CDR3 region has the DNA TGTGCCAGCAGTGAAGCCCCCAGCTCCTACAATGAGCAGTTCTTC.

This clone is a singleton in its sample. V is TRBV2 and J is TRBJ1-2; D ambiguous. The CDR3 spans 12 residues. The ends were cut back, 1 base at V and 11 bases at J, with 11 bases in the middle. CDR1 is SNHLY and CDR2 is FYNNEI in the germline V gene. The CDR3 DNA is TGTGCCAGCAGTGAAGAGGTCAGTTCGTACACCTTC. Residues: CASSEEVSSYTF.

The rearrangement joins TRBV30 to TRBJ2-7; 7 bases match TRBD2. The CDR3 sequence is 13 residues long. Germline loops: CDR1 GTSNPN, CDR2 SVGIG (reference sequence). The J segment lost 4 bases and the V segment lost 2 bases, leaving 5 bases of the junction unmatched. Here the CDR3 reads CAWSRREGYEQYF. In DNA form, the CDR3 reads TGTGCCTGGAGTCGCAGGGAGGGTTACGAGCAGTACTTC.

This clone has only one observation. The gene calls are TRBV4-2 and TRBJ2-1; 8 bases map to TRBD2. V gave up 3 bases and J gave up 3 bases; unmatched junction bases: 16. Germline V gene data show CDR1 as LGHNA and CDR2 as YNFKEQ. This CDR3 region has 19 residues. This chain's CDR3 is CASSHGLGMGSGDYNEQFF. The CDR3 DNA is TGTGCCAGCAGCCACGGACTAGGGATGGGTAGCGGGGACTACAATGAGCAGTTCTTC.

The V call is TRBV27, the J call TRBJ2-7, with 11 bases matching TRBD1. Germline CDR1 MNHEY, CDR2 SMNVEV (reference sequence). V shed 3 bases, J shed 4 bases, and the junction held 5 bases outside the gene matches. The length of the CDR3 is 15 residues. In DNA form, the CDR3 reads TGTGCCAGCAGTTTTAGTGGGACAGGGGGATACGAGCAGTACTTC. Translation: CASSFSGTGGYEQYF.

The genes are TRBV19 and TRBJ1-5, with D unclear. The V and J ends lost 6 bases and 3 bases respectively, with 12 bases between them. The V gene's germline CDR1 is LNHDA and CDR2 SQIVND (reference sequence). This CDR3 has 14 residues. In nucleotides, the CDR3 is TGTGCCAGTAGGGCCCCGTACTACAATCAGCCCCAGCATTTT. Translated: CASRAPYYNQPQHF.

The rearrangement links TRBV2 to TRBJ2-5; possibly TRBD2 for D (5 bases). The CDR3 runs 14 residues. V gave up 7 bases and J gave up 5 bases, with 17 bases separating them. The germline gives CDR1 SNHLY, CDR2 FYNNEI. The CDR3 bases are TGTGCCAGCACGGGGATCATGAATCGGGAGACCCAGTACTTC. This sequence encodes CASTGIMNRETQYF.

This chain uses TRBV6-5 with TRBJ2-5, with D unresolved. This CDR3 contains 16 residues. V was cut by 0 bases and J by 7 bases, with 18 bases left in between. Looked up from germline, CDR1 is MNHEY and CDR2 is SVGAGI. The CDR3, as DNA: TGTGCCAGCAGTTACTCTGCAGGCCCCTTGACGTGGACCCAGTACTTC. Its protein is CASSYSAGPLTWTQYF.

CDR3 in amino acids: CASRAGQGAYEQYF. The CDR3 DNA follows: TGTGCCAGCAGGGCAGGACAGGGGGCGTACGAGCAGTACTTC. This sequence joins TRBV5-4 and TRBJ2-7; TRBD1 matches at 11 bases. V lost 5 bases and J lost 4; bases outside the gene matches: 5. Germline V CDR1 and CDR2: SGHNT, YYREEE (reference sequence). CDR3 length: 14 amino acids.

This clone is a singleton in its sample. CDR3 DNA: TGTGCCAGCAGCCCCCAGCCCAGGTTCAAGGCACACCAAGAGACCCAGTACTTC. This gives the protein CASSPQPRFKAHQETQYF. V is TRBV13 and J is TRBJ2-5; no clear D. Germline V gene sequence: CDR1 PRHDT, CDR2 FYEKMQ (reference sequence). The CDR3 length is 18 residues. Deletions cut 5 bases from V and 0 bases from J, with 22 bases between.

The gene calls are TRBV2 and TRBJ2-3; D unclear. Germline V CDR1 and CDR2: SNHLY, FYNNEI. The V gene lost 7 bases and the J gene lost 0 bases, with 11 bases spanning the gap. The CDR3 has 14 residues. In nucleotides, the CDR3 is TGTGCCAGCAAAGGGTTAGGGAGCACAGATACGCAGTATTTT. Protein: CASKGLGSTDTQYF.

J is TRBJ2-3 and V is TRBV28; 14 bases match TRBD2. The CDR3 covers 14 residues. The trim removed 5 bases at V and 10 bases at J, leaving 5 bases unmatched. Looked up from germline, CDR1 is MDHEN and CDR2 is SYDVKM. CDR3 in amino acids: CASSLGLAGVAQYF. In DNA form, the CDR3 reads TGTGCCAGCAGTCTGGGACTAGCGGGAGTAGCGCAGTATTTT.

The chain recombines TRBV6-5 with TRBJ1-1, with 9 positions matching TRBD1. Germline lookup yields CDR1 MNHEY and CDR2 SVGAGI. The CDR3 has 14 amino acids. Losses at the gene ends were 4 bases for V and 4 bases for J; bases not matched to a gene: 4. The chain's CDR3 is CASSSTGGVTEAFF. CDR3 coding DNA: TGTGCCAGCAGTTCGACAGGGGGGGTCACTGAAGCTTTCTTT.

The chain joins TRBV27 to TRBJ2-5; 8 bases align to TRBD1. Per the germline V gene, CDR1 is MNHEY and CDR2 is SMNVEV (reference sequence). The CDR3 covers 15 residues. Trimming took 4 bases from V and 5 from J; bases not matched to a gene: 9. This CDR3 is CASSSDTGGRETQYF. CDR3 DNA sequence: TGTGCCAGCAGTTCGGATACAGGGGGTAGGGAGACCCAGTACTTC.

The chain links TRBV6-1 to TRBJ2-7; 13 positions match TRBD2. The ends lost 2 bases at V and 0 bases at J; junction bases unmatched: 16. Per the germline V gene, CDR1 is MNHNS and CDR2 is SASEGT. The CDR3 runs 21 residues. CDR3 sequence: CASSEYVTTSGRPRGSYEQYF. CDR3 sequence (DNA): TGTGCCAGCAGTGAATATGTCACGACTAGCGGGAGGCCTCGGGGCTCCTACGAGCAGTACTTC.

This sequence joins TRBV9 and TRBJ1-1; D perhaps matches TRBD1 (6 bases). V was shortened by 4 bases and J by 7 bases, with 26 bases between the two germline ends. Germline CDR1 is SGDLS and CDR2 is YYNGEE. This CDR3 is built from 17 residues. The CDR3 is CASSMDGAGVFNGEAFF. As DNA, the CDR3 is TGTGCCAGCAGCATGGACGGGGCAGGGGTCTTCAACGGTGAAGCTTTCTTT.

This chain uses TRBV2 with TRBJ1-4, with D possibly TRBD1 on 5 matching bases. Germline CDR1 reads SNHLY; CDR2 reads FYNNEI. The CDR3 runs to 18 residues. V was pared by 2 bases and J by 2 bases, with 18 bases between. The CDR3 sequence: CASSESGPGTGTNEKLFF. CDR3 sequence (DNA): TGTGCCAGCAGTGAATCGGGTCCGGGTACAGGCACTAATGAAAAACTGTTTTTT.

J is TRBJ2-1 and V is TRBV7-9; 10 nucleotides line up with TRBD2. CDR1 SEHNR and CDR2 FQNEAQ come from the germline V gene (reference sequence). The V and J ends lost 7 bases and 4 bases, in that order; junction bases with no gene match: 4. This CDR3 has 14 amino acids. Here the CDR3 DNA reads TGTGCCAGCAACAAGCGGGAGGGATACAATGAGCAGTTCTTC. Its translation is CASNKREGYNEQFF.

In DNA, the CDR3 is TGTGCCAGCAGCCGGGGACTAGCGGGAGTCACCGGGGAGCTGTTTTTT. This codes for CASSRGLAGVTGELFF. The V and J genes are TRBV11-3 and TRBJ2-2; 14 nucleotides align to TRBD2. This CDR3 has 16 residues. The V segment lost 5 bases and the J segment 4 bases; nucleotides outside the gene matches: 3. Germline assignment: CDR1 SGHNT and CDR2 YENEEA.

This clone has just a few counts. The chain combines TRBV7-9 with TRBJ1-1; D uncertain. Germline CDR1 is SEHNR and CDR2 is FQNEAQ (reference sequence). The CDR3 totals 14 residues. Trimming took off 5 bases at V and 1 base at J, with 11 bases between the two ends. CDR3 in amino acids: CASSTIDGNTEAFF. The CDR3 bases are TGTGCCAGCAGCACGATTGACGGGAACACTGAAGCTTTCTTT. The full variable domain, its missing parts supplied by reference TRBV7-9 and TRBJ1-1, is DTGVSQNPRHKITKRGQNVTFRCDPISEHNRLYWYRQTLGQGPEFLTYFQNEAQLEKSRLLSDRFSAERPKGSFSTLEIQRTEQGDSAMYLCASSTIDGNTEAFFGQGTRLTVV.

The rearrangement uses TRBV10-1 and TRBJ1-4, with D possibly being TRBD1 (5 bases). The CDR3 totals 16 residues. Deletions cut 5 bases from V and 8 bases from J, with 21 bases between. Germline V lookup: CDR1 WNHNN, CDR2 SYGVQD (reference sequence). The CDR3 DNA is TGCGCCAGCAGTACTGGGACCAACCACCTTATCGAAAAACTGTTTTTT. The encoded protein is CASSTGTNHLIEKLFF.

This sequence joins TRBV7-2 and TRBJ1-1, with D tentatively TRBD1 (6 bases). CDR1 is SGHTA and CDR2 is FQGNSA in the germline V gene. The germline V and J ends were trimmed by 5 bases and 0 bases, with 16 bases remaining between them. This CDR3 contains 16 residues. This CDR3 is CASSPRPGTLNTEAFF. CDR3 bases: TGTGCCAGCAGCCCACGTCCCGGGACACTGAACACTGAAGCTTTCTTT.

In DNA form, the CDR3 reads TGCGCCAGCAGCGCGAACCGGGAGCTTAATGAGCAGTTCTTC. Encoded protein: CASSANRELNEQFF. The chain joins TRBV4-3 to TRBJ2-1; D is possibly TRBD2 (6 bases). Per the germline V gene, CDR1 is LGHNA and CDR2 is YSLEER. V gave up 5 bases and J gave up 7 bases, with 15 bases separating them. This CDR3 has 14 amino acids.

In regard to this clone: Distinct nucleotide sequences in the sample also encode this CDR3. V and J are TRBV9 and TRBJ2-7; 9 bases are a match to TRBD2. CDR3 length equals 15 residues. The junction had 4 bases not matched to a gene; V was cut back by 2 bases and J by 1 base. Germline-derived CDR1 and CDR2 are SGDLS and YYNGEE. CDR3 in amino acids: CASSVGLARSYEQYF. The CDR3 DNA sequence: TGTGCCAGCAGCGTCGGACTAGCGCGTTCCTACGAGCAGTACTTC.